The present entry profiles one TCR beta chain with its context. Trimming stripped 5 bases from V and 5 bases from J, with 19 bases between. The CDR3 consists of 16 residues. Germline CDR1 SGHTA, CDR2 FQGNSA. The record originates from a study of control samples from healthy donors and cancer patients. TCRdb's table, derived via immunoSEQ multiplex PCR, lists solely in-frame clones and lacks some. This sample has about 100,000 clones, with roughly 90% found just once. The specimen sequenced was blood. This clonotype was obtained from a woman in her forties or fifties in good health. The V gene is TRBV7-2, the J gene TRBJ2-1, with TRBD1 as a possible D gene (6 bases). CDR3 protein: CASSPMWLGANNEQFF. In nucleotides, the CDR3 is TGTGCCAGCAGCCCGATGTGGCTGGGGGCGAACAATGAGCAGTTCTTC.